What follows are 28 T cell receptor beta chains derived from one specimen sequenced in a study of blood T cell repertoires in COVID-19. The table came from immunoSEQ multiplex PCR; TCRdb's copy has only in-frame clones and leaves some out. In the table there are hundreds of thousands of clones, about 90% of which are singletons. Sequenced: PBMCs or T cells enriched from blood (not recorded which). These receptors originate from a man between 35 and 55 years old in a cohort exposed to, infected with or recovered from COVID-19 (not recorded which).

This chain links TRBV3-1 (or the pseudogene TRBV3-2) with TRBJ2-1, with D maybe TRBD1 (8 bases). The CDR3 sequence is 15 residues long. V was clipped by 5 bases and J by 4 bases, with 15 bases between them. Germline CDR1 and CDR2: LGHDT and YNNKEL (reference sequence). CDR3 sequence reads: CASSYDRGGYNEQFF. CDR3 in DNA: TGTGCCAGCAGCTATGACAGGGGAGGGTACAATGAGCAGTTCTTC.

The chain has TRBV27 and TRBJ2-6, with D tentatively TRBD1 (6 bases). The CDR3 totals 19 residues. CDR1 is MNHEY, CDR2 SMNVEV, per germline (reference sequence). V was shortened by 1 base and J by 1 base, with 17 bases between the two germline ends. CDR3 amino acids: CASSLFGQIDSSGANVLTF. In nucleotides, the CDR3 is TGTGCCAGCAGTTTATTCGGACAGATCGATTCTTCTGGGGCCAACGTCCTGACTTTC.

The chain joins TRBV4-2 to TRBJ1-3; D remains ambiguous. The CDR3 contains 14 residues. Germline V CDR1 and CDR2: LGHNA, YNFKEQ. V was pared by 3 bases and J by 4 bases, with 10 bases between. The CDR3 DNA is TGTGCCAGCAGCCACGCTACCCTGGGAAACACCATATATTTT. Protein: CASSHATLGNTIYF.

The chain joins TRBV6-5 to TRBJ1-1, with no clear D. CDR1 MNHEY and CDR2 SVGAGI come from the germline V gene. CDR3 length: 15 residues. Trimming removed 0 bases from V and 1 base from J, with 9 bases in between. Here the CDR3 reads CASSYSSSKNTEAFF. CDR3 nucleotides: TGTGCCAGCAGTTACTCGAGTTCGAAGAACACTGAAGCTTTCTTT.

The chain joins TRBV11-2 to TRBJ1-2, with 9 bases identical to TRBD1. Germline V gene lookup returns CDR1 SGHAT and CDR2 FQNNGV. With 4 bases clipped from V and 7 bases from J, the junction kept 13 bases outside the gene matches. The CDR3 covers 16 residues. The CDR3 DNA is TGTGCCAGCAGCTCCCGGACAGGGGATCACGCTATTGGCTACACCTTC. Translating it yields CASSSRTGDHAIGYTF.

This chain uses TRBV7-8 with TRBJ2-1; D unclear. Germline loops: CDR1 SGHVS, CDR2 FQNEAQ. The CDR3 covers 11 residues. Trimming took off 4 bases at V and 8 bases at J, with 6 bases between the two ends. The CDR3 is CASSSFYEQFF. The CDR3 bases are TGTGCCAGCAGCTCATTTTATGAGCAGTTCTTC.

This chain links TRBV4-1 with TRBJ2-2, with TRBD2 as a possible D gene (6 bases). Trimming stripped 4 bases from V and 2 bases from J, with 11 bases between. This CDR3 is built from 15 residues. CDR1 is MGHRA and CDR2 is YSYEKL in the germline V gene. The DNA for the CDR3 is TGCGCCAGCAGCCCCGGGAGTCTAAACACCGGGGAGCTGTTTTTT. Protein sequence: CASSPGSLNTGELFF.

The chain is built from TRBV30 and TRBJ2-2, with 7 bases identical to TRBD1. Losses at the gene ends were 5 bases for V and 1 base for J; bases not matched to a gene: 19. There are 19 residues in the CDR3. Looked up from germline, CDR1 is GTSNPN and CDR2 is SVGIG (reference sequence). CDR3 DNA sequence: TGTGCCTGGGACTCTATTGAGGGTTTAGGGACAGTGAACACCGGGGAGCTGTTTTTT. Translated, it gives CAWDSIEGLGTVNTGELFF. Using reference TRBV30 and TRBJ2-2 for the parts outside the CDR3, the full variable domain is SQTIHQWPATLVQPVGSPLSLECTVEGTSNPNLYWYRQAAGRGLQLLFYSVGIGQISSEVPQNLSASRPQDRQFILSSKKLLLSDSGFYLCAWDSIEGLGTVNTGELFFGEGSRLTVL.

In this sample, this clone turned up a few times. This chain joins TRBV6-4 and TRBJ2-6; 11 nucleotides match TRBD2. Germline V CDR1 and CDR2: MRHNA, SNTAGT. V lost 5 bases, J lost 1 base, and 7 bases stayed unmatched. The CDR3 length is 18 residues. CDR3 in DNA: TGTGCCAGCAGTCCTCGGACTAGCGGGTTGTCTGGGGCCAACGTCCTGACTTTC. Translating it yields CASSPRTSGLSGANVLTF.

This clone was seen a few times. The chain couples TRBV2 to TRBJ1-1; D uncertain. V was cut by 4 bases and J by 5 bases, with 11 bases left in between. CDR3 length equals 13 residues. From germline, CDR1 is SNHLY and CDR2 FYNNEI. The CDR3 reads CASSGWTRTEAFF. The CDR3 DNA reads TGTGCCAGCAGTGGATGGACTCGGACTGAAGCTTTCTTT.

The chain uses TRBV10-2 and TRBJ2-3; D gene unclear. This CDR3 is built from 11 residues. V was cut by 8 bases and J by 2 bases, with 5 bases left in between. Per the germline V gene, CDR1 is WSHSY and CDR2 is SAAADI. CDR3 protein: CASSVTDTQYF. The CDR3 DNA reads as TGCGCCAGCTCCGTCACAGATACGCAGTATTTT.

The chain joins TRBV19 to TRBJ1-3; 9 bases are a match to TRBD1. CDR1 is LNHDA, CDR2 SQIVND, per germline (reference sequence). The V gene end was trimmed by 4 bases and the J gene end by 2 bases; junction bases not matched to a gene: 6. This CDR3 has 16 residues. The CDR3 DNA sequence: TGTGCCAGTAGTAGACGAACAGGGGGCCCTGGAAACACCATATATTTT. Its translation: CASSRRTGGPGNTIYF.

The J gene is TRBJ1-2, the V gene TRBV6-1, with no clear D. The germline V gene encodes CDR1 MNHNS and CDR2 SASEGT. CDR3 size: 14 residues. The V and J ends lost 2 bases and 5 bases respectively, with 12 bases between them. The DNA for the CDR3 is TGTGCCAGCAGTGAACCGGGGAGACGGTATGGCTACACCTTC. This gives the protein CASSEPGRRYGYTF.

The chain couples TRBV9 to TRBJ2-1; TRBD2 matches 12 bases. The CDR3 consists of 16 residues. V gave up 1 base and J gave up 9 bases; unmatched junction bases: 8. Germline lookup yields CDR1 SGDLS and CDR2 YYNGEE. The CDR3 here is CASSVLSSGRATEQFF. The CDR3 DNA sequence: TGTGCCAGCAGCGTACTGTCTAGCGGGAGGGCGACTGAGCAGTTCTTC. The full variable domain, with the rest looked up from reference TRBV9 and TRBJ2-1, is DSGVTQTPKHLITATGQRVTLRCSPRSGDLSVYWYQQSLDQGLQFLIQYYNGEERAKGNILERFSAQQFPDLHSELNLSSLELGDSALYFCASSVLSSGRATEQFFGPGTRLTVL.

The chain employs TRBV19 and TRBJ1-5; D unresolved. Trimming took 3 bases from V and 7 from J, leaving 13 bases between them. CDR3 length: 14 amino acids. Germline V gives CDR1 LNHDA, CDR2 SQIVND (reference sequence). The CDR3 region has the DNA TGTGCCAGTAGTATTTGGGAGAAGGGACAGCCCCAGCATTTT. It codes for CASSIWEKGQPQHF.

CDR3 protein: CASSLARVTEAFF. Here the CDR3 DNA reads TGTGCCAGCAGTCTCGCCAGGGTAACTGAAGCTTTCTTT. V gene TRBV28 combines with J gene TRBJ1-1, with a tentative D call TRBD1 (5 bases). The V gene lost 5 bases and the J gene lost 5 bases, with 12 bases spanning the gap. The germline gives CDR1 MDHEN, CDR2 SYDVKM. The CDR3 extends over 13 amino acids.

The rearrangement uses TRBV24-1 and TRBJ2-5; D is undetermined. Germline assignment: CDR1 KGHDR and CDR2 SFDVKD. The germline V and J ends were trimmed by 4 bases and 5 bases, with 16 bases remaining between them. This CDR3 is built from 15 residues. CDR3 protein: CATSDPGGVWETQYF. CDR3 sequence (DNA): TGTGCCACCAGTGACCCCGGCGGAGTATGGGAGACCCAGTACTTC.

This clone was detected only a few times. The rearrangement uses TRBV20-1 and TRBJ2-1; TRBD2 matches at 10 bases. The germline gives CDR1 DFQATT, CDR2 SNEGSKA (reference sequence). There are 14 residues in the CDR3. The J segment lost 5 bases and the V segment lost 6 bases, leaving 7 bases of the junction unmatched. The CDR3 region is CSASSGGTHNEQFF. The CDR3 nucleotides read TGCAGTGCCAGTAGCGGGGGGACCCACAATGAGCAGTTCTTC.

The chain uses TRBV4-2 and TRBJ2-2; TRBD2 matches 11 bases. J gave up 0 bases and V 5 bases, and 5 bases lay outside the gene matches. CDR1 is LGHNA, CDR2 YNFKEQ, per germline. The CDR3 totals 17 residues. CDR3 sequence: CASSTQTSGTNTGELFF. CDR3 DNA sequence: TGTGCCAGCAGCACCCAGACTAGCGGGACGAACACCGGGGAGCTGTTTTTT.

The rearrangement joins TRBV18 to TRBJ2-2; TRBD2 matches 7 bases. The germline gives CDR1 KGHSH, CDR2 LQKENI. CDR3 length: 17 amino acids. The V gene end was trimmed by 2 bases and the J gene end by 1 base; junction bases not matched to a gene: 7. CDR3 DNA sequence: TGTGCCAGCTCACCAGCCGCGGGAGATCAGAACACCGGGGAGCTGTTTTTT. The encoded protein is CASSPAAGDQNTGELFF.

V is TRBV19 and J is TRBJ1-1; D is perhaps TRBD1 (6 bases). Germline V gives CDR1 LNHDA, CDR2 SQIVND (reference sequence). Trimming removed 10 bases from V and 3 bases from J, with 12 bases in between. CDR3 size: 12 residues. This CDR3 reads CATKGTYTEAFF. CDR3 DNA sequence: TGTGCCACCAAGGGGACATACACTGAAGCTTTCTTT.

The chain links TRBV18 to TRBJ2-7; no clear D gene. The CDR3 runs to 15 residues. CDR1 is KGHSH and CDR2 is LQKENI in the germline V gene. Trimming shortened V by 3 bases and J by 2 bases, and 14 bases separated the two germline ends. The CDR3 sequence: CASSPTQVNTYEQYF. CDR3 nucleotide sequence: TGTGCCAGCTCACCCACGCAGGTAAATACCTACGAGCAGTACTTC.

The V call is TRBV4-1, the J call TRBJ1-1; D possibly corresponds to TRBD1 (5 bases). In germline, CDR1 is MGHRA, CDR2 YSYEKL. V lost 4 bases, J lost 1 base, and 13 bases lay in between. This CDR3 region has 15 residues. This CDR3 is CASSRFGGANTEAFF. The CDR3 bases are TGCGCCAGCAGCCGCTTCGGTGGGGCGAACACTGAAGCTTTCTTT.

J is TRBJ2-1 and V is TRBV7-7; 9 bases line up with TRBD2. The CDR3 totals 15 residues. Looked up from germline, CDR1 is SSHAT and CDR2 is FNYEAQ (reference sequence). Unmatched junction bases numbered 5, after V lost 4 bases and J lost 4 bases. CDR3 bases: TGTGCCAGCAGCTCCCGACTAGCGGTTTACAATGAGCAGTTCTTC. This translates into CASSSRLAVYNEQFF.

CDR3 DNA: TGCGCCAGCAGCTTGGGAGACACCCTTGAAGCTTTCTTT. As protein: CASSLGDTLEAFF. The rearrangement uses TRBV5-1 and TRBJ1-1; D is undetermined. V lost 0 bases and J lost 7, with 10 bases in between. Germline V CDR1 and CDR2: SGHRS, YFSETQ. The CDR3 runs 13 residues.

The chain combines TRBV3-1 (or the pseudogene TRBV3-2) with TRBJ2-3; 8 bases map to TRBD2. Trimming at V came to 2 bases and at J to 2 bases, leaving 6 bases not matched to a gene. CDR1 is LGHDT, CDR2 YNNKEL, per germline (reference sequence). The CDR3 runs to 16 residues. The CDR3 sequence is CASSQKAGGTTDTQYF. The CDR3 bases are TGTGCCAGCAGCCAAAAGGCGGGGGGTACCACAGATACGCAGTATTTT.

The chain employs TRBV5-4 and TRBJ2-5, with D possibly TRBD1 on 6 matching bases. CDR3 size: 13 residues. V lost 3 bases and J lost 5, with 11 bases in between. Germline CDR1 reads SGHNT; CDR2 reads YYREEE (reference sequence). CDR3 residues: CASSSQGKETQYF. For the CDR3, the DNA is TGTGCCAGCAGCTCACAGGGAAAGGAGACCCAGTACTTC.

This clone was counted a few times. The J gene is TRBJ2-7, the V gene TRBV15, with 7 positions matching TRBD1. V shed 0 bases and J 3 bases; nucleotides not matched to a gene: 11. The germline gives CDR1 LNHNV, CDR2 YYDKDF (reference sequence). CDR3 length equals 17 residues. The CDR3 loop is CATSRDFPGQSNYEQYF. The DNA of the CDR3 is TGTGCCACCAGCAGAGATTTCCCGGGACAGAGTAACTACGAGCAGTACTTC.